This TCR beta chain comes out of a study of blood T cell repertoires in COVID-19. Across the study: Whether acute or convalescent, the COVID-19 samples came from the United States, Italy and Spain. The cDNA or gDNA used as material had been derived from T cells, B-cell-depleted T cells, or PBMCs.

Germline CDR1 reads SGHTA; CDR2 reads FQGTGA. This CDR3 region has 13 residues. Trimming removed 6 bases at V and 7 bases at J, with 15 bases between. Sequenced by immunoSEQ multiplex PCR; TCRdb stores in-frame clones only, minus some. The table lists some 200,000 clones, 75% to 80% of them singletons. Sequences were obtained from peripheral blood. The chain combines TRBV7-3 with TRBJ1-1, with TRBD1 as a possible D gene (5 bases). This TCR was recovered from a woman between 50 and 59 years old with active or convalescent COVID-19. The CDR3 DNA follows: TGTGCCAGCAGTTCAGGGAGGGGAAATGAAGCTTTCTTT. It encodes CASSSGRGNEAFF.